A selection of T cell receptor beta chains follows, all from one sample in a study of shared clonotypes between healthy human individuals. Assay used: immunoSEQ multiplex PCR; TCRdb lists only in-frame clones, some missing. The table includes 2,500,000 or so clones, 93% detected once. The specimen sequenced was naive CD4+ T cells from PBMCs. These receptors were obtained from a man younger than 35 in good health. Some clones in this sample may be carry-over from other donors' samples. CDR3s include the opening cysteine and the closing phenylalanine or tryptophan. Fields, in order: V gene, D gene, clone size, J gene, CDR3 length, CDR3 protein, CDR3 DNA. The D gene is left open where the match is weak. The size field is filled for only some rows; it gives once, few, many or a size class.

v_gene: TRBV19
d_gene: NA
abundance: NA
j_gene: TRBJ1-2
len: 17
CDR3aa: CASSIDMGALLVYGYTF
CDR3nt: TGTGCCAGTAGTATAGATATGGGTGCTCTTCTGGTCTATGGCTACACCTTC

v_gene: TRBV2
d_gene: NA
abundance: NA
j_gene: TRBJ1-1
len: 13
CDR3aa: CASRIREGTEAFF
CDR3nt: TGTGCCAGCAGAATCAGGGAGGGCACTGAAGCTTTCTTT

v_gene: TRBV25-1
d_gene: TRBD1
abundance: NA
j_gene: TRBJ1-3
len: 16
CDR3aa: CASSELGQGAGNTIYF
CDR3nt: TGTGCCAGCAGTGAATTGGGACAGGGGGCCGGAAACACCATATATTTT

v_gene: TRBV4-2
d_gene: TRBD1
abundance: NA
j_gene: TRBJ1-5
len: 16
CDR3aa: CASSAKGGTVAQPQHF
CDR3nt: TGTGCCAGCAGCGCTAAGGGGGGGACAGTAGCTCAGCCCCAGCATTTT

v_gene: TRBV28
d_gene: NA
abundance: NA
j_gene: TRBJ1-6
len: 15
CDR3aa: CASSLGWQGPRLSHF
CDR3nt: TGTGCCAGCAGTTTGGGGTGGCAGGGGCCGCGTTTATCCCACTTT

v_gene: TRBV27
d_gene: NA
abundance: NA
j_gene: TRBJ2-6
len: 16
CDR3aa: CASSLRLFGGANVLTF
CDR3nt: TGTGCCAGCAGTCTACGACTCTTCGGTGGGGCCAACGTCCTGACTTTC

v_gene: TRBV27
d_gene: NA
abundance: NA
j_gene: TRBJ2-7
len: 14
CDR3aa: CASSSTGRTYEQYF
CDR3nt: TGTGCCAGCAGTTCGACAGGGAGGACCTACGAGCAGTACTTC

v_gene: TRBV7-3
d_gene: NA
abundance: NA
j_gene: TRBJ2-1
len: 18
CDR3aa: CASSPTDVQRSSYNEQFF
CDR3nt: TGTGCCAGCAGCCCTACCGATGTACAGCGGAGCTCCTACAATGAGCAGTTCTTC

v_gene: TRBV7-2
d_gene: TRBD1
abundance: NA
j_gene: TRBJ1-2
len: 15
CDR3aa: CASSLEGGQGYGYTF
CDR3nt: TGTGCCAGCAGCTTAGAGGGGGGACAGGGGTACGGCTACACCTTC

v_gene: TRBV30
d_gene: NA
abundance: NA
j_gene: TRBJ2-3
len: 15
CDR3aa: CAWSVGVGSTDTQYF
CDR3nt: TGTGCCTGGAGTGTCGGGGTCGGGAGCACAGATACGCAGTATTTT

v_gene: TRBV7-8
d_gene: NA
abundance: once
j_gene: TRBJ2-1
len: 17
CDR3aa: CASSSLPGAISYNEQFF
CDR3nt: TGTGCCAGCAGCTCTTTACCGGGAGCTATCTCCTACAATGAGCAGTTCTTC

v_gene: TRBV30
d_gene: NA
abundance: NA
j_gene: TRBJ1-5
len: 13
CDR3aa: CAWSVGGIQPQHF
CDR3nt: TGTGCCTGGAGTGTTGGGGGGATTCAGCCCCAGCATTTT

v_gene: TRBV18
d_gene: TRBD2
abundance: NA
j_gene: TRBJ2-3
len: 17
CDR3aa: CASSPRTSGRGTDTQYF
CDR3nt: TGTGCCAGCTCACCACGGACTAGCGGGAGAGGGACAGATACGCAGTATTTT

v_gene: TRBV28
d_gene: NA
abundance: NA
j_gene: TRBJ2-3
len: 14
CDR3aa: CASSQGGNTDTQYF
CDR3nt: TGTGCCAGCAGCCAAGGGGGGAACACAGATACGCAGTATTTT

v_gene: TRBV15
d_gene: TRBD1
abundance: NA
j_gene: TRBJ2-1
len: 15
CDR3aa: CATSRPGQGYNEQFF
CDR3nt: TGTGCCACCAGCAGACCGGGACAGGGCTACAATGAGCAGTTCTTC

v_gene: TRBV19
d_gene: NA
abundance: NA
j_gene: TRBJ2-4
len: 15
CDR3aa: CASSIASRGQNIQYF
CDR3nt: TGTGCCAGTAGTATAGCGTCCAGGGGTCAAAACATTCAGTACTTC

v_gene: TRBV13
d_gene: NA
abundance: NA
j_gene: TRBJ1-2
len: 14
CDR3aa: CASSRKSRNYGYTF
CDR3nt: TGTGCCAGCAGCCGCAAGTCTAGGAACTATGGCTACACCTTC

v_gene: TRBV28
d_gene: NA
abundance: few
j_gene: TRBJ1-2
len: 14
CDR3aa: CASSLLDGYYGYTF
CDR3nt: TGTGCCAGCAGTTTACTGGACGGCTACTATGGCTACACCTTC

v_gene: TRBV2
d_gene: TRBD1
abundance: NA
j_gene: TRBJ1-2
len: 16
CDR3aa: CASSAPPSTGGYGYTF
CDR3nt: TGTGCCAGCAGTGCCCCTCCCTCGACAGGGGGCTATGGCTACACCTTC

v_gene: TRBV19
d_gene: TRBD1
abundance: NA
j_gene: TRBJ2-7
len: 14
CDR3aa: CATATPGGTYEQYF
CDR3nt: TGTGCCACCGCGACCCCAGGGGGAACCTACGAGCAGTACTTC

v_gene: TRBV2
d_gene: NA
abundance: NA
j_gene: TRBJ1-5
len: 13
CDR3aa: CASTAQNNQPQHF
CDR3nt: TGTGCCAGCACGGCACAGAACAATCAGCCCCAGCATTTT

v_gene: TRBV28
d_gene: NA
abundance: NA
j_gene: TRBJ2-1
len: 16
CDR3aa: CASTLGGGRSYNEQFF
CDR3nt: TGTGCCAGCACCTTAGGGGGTGGGAGGTCCTACAATGAGCAGTTCTTC

v_gene: TRBV5-1
d_gene: NA
abundance: NA
j_gene: TRBJ1-1
len: 13
CDR3aa: CASRDNTNTEAFF
CDR3nt: TGCGCCAGCAGGGACAACACGAACACTGAAGCTTTCTTT

v_gene: TRBV6-1
d_gene: NA
abundance: NA
j_gene: TRBJ1-1
len: 13
CDR3aa: CASLRGGDTEAFF
CDR3nt: TGTGCCAGCCTGAGGGGGGGAGACACTGAAGCTTTCTTT

v_gene: TRBV7-2
d_gene: TRBD2
abundance: NA
j_gene: TRBJ2-1
len: 15
CDR3aa: CASSLGTSGSYEQFF
CDR3nt: TGTGCCAGCAGCCTCGGGACTAGCGGGAGCTATGAGCAGTTCTTC